Here is one T cell receptor beta chain with its context. Antigen: not known. This sample was taken from a study of T cell repertoires in cytomegalovirus infection. TCRdb redid the calling of the reads with MiXCR, one entry per CDR3 protein. The data hold some 480,000 distinct CDR3 sequences, with 30% to 40% observed a single time. In germline, CDR1 is SEHNR, CDR2 FQNEAQ (reference sequence). V lost 4 bases to trimming and J lost 1 base, with 7 bases between them. CDR3 length equals 13 residues. Study-wide points: HLA-C-restricted CMV clonotypes gave the most frequent clonotype in two of eight donors.

The receptor was isolated from a human donor in good health (CMV status not recorded). Some clones in this sample may be carry-over from other donors' samples. The chain is built from TRBV7-9 and TRBJ1-1; D remains unclear. Sequenced here: cultured PBMCs, sampled from culture after CMV antigen stimulation. The CDR3 loop is CASSSYSNTEAFF. The CDR3 nucleotides are TGTGCCAGCAGCTCCTATTCGAACACTGAAGCTTTCTTT. The variable domain in full, with the rest retrieved from reference TRBV7-9 and TRBJ1-1, is DTGVSQNPRHKITKRGQNVTFRCDPISEHNRLYWYRQTLGQGPEFLTYFQNEAQLEKSRLLSDRFSAERPKGSFSTLEIQRTEQGDSAMYLCASSSYSNTEAFFGQGTRLTVV.